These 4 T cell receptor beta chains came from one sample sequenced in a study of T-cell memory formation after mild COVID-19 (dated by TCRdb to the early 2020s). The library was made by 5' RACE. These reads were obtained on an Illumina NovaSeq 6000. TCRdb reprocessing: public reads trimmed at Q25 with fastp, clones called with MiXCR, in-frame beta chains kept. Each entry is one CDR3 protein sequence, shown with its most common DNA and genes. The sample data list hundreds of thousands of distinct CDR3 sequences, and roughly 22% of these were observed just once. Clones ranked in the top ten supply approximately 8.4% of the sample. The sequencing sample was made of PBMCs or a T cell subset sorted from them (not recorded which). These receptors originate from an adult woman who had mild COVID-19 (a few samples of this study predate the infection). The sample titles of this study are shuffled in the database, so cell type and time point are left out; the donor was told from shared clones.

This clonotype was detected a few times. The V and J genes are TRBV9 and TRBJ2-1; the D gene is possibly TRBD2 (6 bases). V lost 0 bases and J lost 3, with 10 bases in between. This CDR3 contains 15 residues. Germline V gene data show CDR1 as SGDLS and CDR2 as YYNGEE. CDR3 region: CASSVGGGNYNEQFF. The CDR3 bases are TGTGCCAGCAGCGTAGGTGGCGGGAACTACAATGAGCAGTTCTTC.

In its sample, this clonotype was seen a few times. The DNA of the CDR3 is TGTGCCAGCAGCTTAGTTCGGACTAGCGGTAATGAGCAGTTCTTC. Translation gives CASSLVRTSGNEQFF. V gene TRBV7-2 combines with J gene TRBJ2-1; TRBD2 aligns across 10 bases. Trimming at V came to 1 base and at J to 7 bases, leaving 4 bases not matched to a gene. Germline V gene lookup returns CDR1 SGHTA and CDR2 FQGNSA. The CDR3 loop spans 15 amino acids.

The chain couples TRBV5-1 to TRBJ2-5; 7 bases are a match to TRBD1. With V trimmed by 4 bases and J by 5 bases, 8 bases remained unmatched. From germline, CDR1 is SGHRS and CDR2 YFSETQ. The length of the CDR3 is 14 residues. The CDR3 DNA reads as TGCGCCAGCAGCCCTCAAGGGGGCCCGGAGACCCAGTACTTC. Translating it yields CASSPQGGPETQYF.

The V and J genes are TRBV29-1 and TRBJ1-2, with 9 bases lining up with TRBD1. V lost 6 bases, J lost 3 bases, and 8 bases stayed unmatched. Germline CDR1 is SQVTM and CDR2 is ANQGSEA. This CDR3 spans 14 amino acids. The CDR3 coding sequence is TGCAGCGTGTTCCGGGACAGGGAAGACTATGGCTACACCTTC. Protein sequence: CSVFRDREDYGYTF.